The rows below give T cell receptor beta chains drawn from one sample of a study of T cell repertoires in cytomegalovirus infection. TCRdb reanalysed the reads using MiXCR and keeps one entry per CDR3 protein. Here the sample spans some 390,000 distinct CDR3 sequences, 15% to 20% being singletons. Sequencing was performed on PBMCs. The receptors derive from a human donor in good health (CMV status not recorded). Some clones in this sample may be carry-over from other donors' samples. CDR3s include the opening cysteine and the closing phenylalanine or tryptophan. The order of the fields is V gene, J gene, clone size, D gene, CDR3 protein, CDR3 DNA. D genes are given only for firm matches. The size entry is marked missing in some rows and otherwise reads once, few, many or a size class.

V gene: TRBV5-6
J gene: TRBJ2-1
clone size: .
D gene: .
CDR3 protein: CASSLTYEQFF
CDR3 DNA: TGTGCCAGCAGCTTGACGTATGAGCAGTTCTTC

V gene: TRBV20-1
J gene: TRBJ2-2
clone size: few
D gene: .
CDR3 protein: CSAFRGQNTGELFF
CDR3 DNA: TGCAGTGCTTTCCGGGGTCAGAACACCGGGGAGCTGTTTTTT

V gene: TRBV6-4
J gene: TRBJ1-6
clone size: few
D gene: .
CDR3 protein: CASIGATPLHF
CDR3 DNA: TGTGCCAGCATCGGAGCGACACCCCTCCACTTT

V gene: TRBV29-1
J gene: TRBJ1-1
clone size: few
D gene: .
CDR3 protein: CSVVAGANTEAFF
CDR3 DNA: TGCAGCGTTGTGGCGGGGGCGAACACTGAAGCTTTCTTT

V gene: TRBV7-2
J gene: TRBJ1-5
clone size: many
D gene: .
CDR3 protein: CASSLVGEDQPQHF
CDR3 DNA: TGTGCCAGCAGCTTAGTGGGGGAGGATCAGCCCCAGCATTTT

V gene: TRBV28
J gene: TRBJ1-1
clone size: few
D gene: TRBD1
CDR3 protein: CASRPPGQIMNTEAFF
CDR3 DNA: TGTGCCAGCCGACCCCCGGGACAGATCATGAACACTGAAGCTTTCTTT

V gene: TRBV5-5
J gene: TRBJ2-3
clone size: few
D gene: TRBD2
CDR3 protein: CASSRLAGGYTDTQYF
CDR3 DNA: TGTGCCAGCAGCCGACTAGCGGGGGGGTACACAGATACGCAGTATTTT

V gene: TRBV2
J gene: TRBJ2-1
clone size: .
D gene: .
CDR3 protein: CASEASISYNEQFF
CDR3 DNA: TGTGCCAGCGAGGCATCCATCTCCTACAATGAGCAGTTCTTC

V gene: TRBV19
J gene: TRBJ1-1
clone size: many
D gene: .
CDR3 protein: CASSPGTTFTEAFF
CDR3 DNA: TGTGCCAGTAGTCCCGGGACAACGTTCACTGAAGCTTTCTTT

V gene: TRBV7-8
J gene: TRBJ2-3
clone size: many
D gene: .
CDR3 protein: CASSLGAGVQYF
CDR3 DNA: TGTGCCAGCAGCCTGGGGGCGGGGGTGCAGTATTTT

V gene: TRBV5-4
J gene: TRBJ1-1
clone size: .
D gene: .
CDR3 protein: CASSPQTDTTEAFF
CDR3 DNA: TGTGCCAGCAGCCCACAGACGGACACCACTGAAGCTTTCTTT

V gene: TRBV20-1
J gene: TRBJ2-7
clone size: few
D gene: TRBD1
CDR3 protein: CSARDRGIGQYF
CDR3 DNA: TGCAGTGCTAGAGACAGGGGGATAGGGCAGTACTTC

V gene: TRBV19
J gene: TRBJ2-1
clone size: .
D gene: .
CDR3 protein: CASRPKGGAHNEQFF
CDR3 DNA: TGTGCCAGTAGGCCCAAGGGGGGGGCTCACAATGAGCAGTTCTTC

V gene: TRBV6-4
J gene: TRBJ2-2
clone size: .
D gene: .
CDR3 protein: CASSRQIYTGELFF
CDR3 DNA: TGTGCCAGCAGTCGACAGATTTACACCGGGGAGCTGTTTTTT

V gene: TRBV15
J gene: TRBJ1-2
clone size: .
D gene: TRBD1
CDR3 protein: CATSGYRGLIIRDYGYTF
CDR3 DNA: TGTGCCACCAGCGGGTACAGGGGGCTTATTATCCGGGACTATGGCTACACCTTC

V gene: TRBV6-1
J gene: TRBJ1-1
clone size: .
D gene: .
CDR3 protein: CASSPRGRGTEAFF
CDR3 DNA: TGTGCCAGCAGTCCCCGGGGGAGGGGAACTGAAGCTTTCTTT

V gene: TRBV7-2
J gene: TRBJ1-3
clone size: many
D gene: .
CDR3 protein: CASSRQLSGNTIYF
CDR3 DNA: TGTGCCAGCAGCCGACAGCTCTCTGGAAACACCATATATTTT

V gene: TRBV27
J gene: TRBJ2-1
clone size: few
D gene: TRBD2
CDR3 protein: CASSSTTSGSYNEQFF
CDR3 DNA: TGTGCCAGCAGCAGTACGACTAGCGGGAGCTACAATGAGCAGTTCTTC

V gene: TRBV30
J gene: TRBJ1-1
clone size: few
D gene: .
CDR3 protein: CAWSGGVLNTEAFF
CDR3 DNA: TGTGCCTGGAGTGGGGGGGTTTTGAACACTGAAGCTTTCTTT

V gene: TRBV27
J gene: TRBJ2-1
clone size: .
D gene: .
CDR3 protein: CASSPGLSRWNEQFF
CDR3 DNA: TGTGCCAGCAGTCCCGGACTATCGAGGTGGAATGAGCAGTTCTTC

V gene: TRBV7-9
J gene: TRBJ1-1
clone size: few
D gene: .
CDR3 protein: CASSRRGGSGAFF
CDR3 DNA: TGTGCCAGCAGCCGACGAGGGGGGAGCGGAGCTTTCTTT

V gene: TRBV19
J gene: TRBJ1-1
clone size: many
D gene: .
CDR3 protein: CASSIRGARTEAFF
CDR3 DNA: TGTGCCAGTAGTATCCGGGGGGCCCGCACTGAAGCTTTCTTT

V gene: TRBV28
J gene: TRBJ1-6
clone size: once
D gene: TRBD1
CDR3 protein: CASSLLPRGLPLHF
CDR3 DNA: TGTGCCAGCAGTTTATTACCCAGGGGGCTACCCCTCCACTTT

V gene: TRBV7-9
J gene: TRBJ2-7
clone size: .
D gene: .
CDR3 protein: CASSPDYFFEQYF
CDR3 DNA: TGTGCCAGCAGCCCCGACTATTTCTTCGAGCAGTACTTC

V gene: TRBV5-6
J gene: TRBJ1-1
clone size: .
D gene: .
CDR3 protein: CASSPFGAGNTEAFF
CDR3 DNA: TGTGCCAGCAGCCCGTTCGGTGCAGGGAACACTGAAGCTTTCTTT

V gene: TRBV12-3/TRBV12-4
J gene: TRBJ2-5
clone size: many
D gene: .
CDR3 protein: CASTLGRDRETQYF
CDR3 DNA: TGTGCCAGCACCCTGGGGCGGGATAGGGAGACCCAGTACTTC

V gene: TRBV12-3/TRBV12-4
J gene: TRBJ2-5
clone size: .
D gene: TRBD2
CDR3 protein: CASSRSGGAEGTQYF
CDR3 DNA: TGTGCCAGCAGTCGCAGCGGGGGGGCCGAAGGGACCCAGTACTTC

V gene: TRBV5-1
J gene: TRBJ2-1
clone size: few
D gene: TRBD2
CDR3 protein: CASSTAGRGDYNEQFF
CDR3 DNA: TGCGCCAGCAGCACCGCCGGGCGGGGGGACTACAATGAGCAGTTCTTC

V gene: TRBV7-8
J gene: TRBJ2-1
clone size: many
D gene: .
CDR3 protein: CASRFTGGGNLNEQFF
CDR3 DNA: TGTGCCAGCAGATTTACAGGGGGGGGCAACCTCAATGAGCAGTTCTTC

V gene: TRBV6-2/TRBV6-3
J gene: TRBJ1-1
clone size: few
D gene: .
CDR3 protein: CASSGPRKEAFF
CDR3 DNA: TGTGCCAGCAGTGGGCCACGGAAAGAAGCTTTCTTT

V gene: TRBV27
J gene: TRBJ1-1
clone size: .
D gene: .
CDR3 protein: CASRIGSYRTNTEAFF
CDR3 DNA: TGTGCCAGCAGAATTGGCTCTTACAGGACGAACACTGAAGCTTTCTTT

V gene: TRBV28
J gene: TRBJ2-6
clone size: .
D gene: .
CDR3 protein: CASSLIAAAPLTF
CDR3 DNA: TGTGCCAGCAGTTTAATAGCGGCTGCCCCGTTGACTTTC

V gene: TRBV29-1
J gene: TRBJ2-2
clone size: .
D gene: TRBD1
CDR3 protein: CSVPDRDTGELFF
CDR3 DNA: TGCAGCGTCCCGGACAGGGACACCGGGGAGCTGTTTTTT

V gene: TRBV5-1
J gene: TRBJ1-2
clone size: few
D gene: .
CDR3 protein: CASSSGQGLDYGYTF
CDR3 DNA: TGCGCCAGCAGCTCGGGCCAGGGCTTGGACTATGGCTACACCTTC

V gene: TRBV5-1
J gene: TRBJ2-3
clone size: few
D gene: TRBD2
CDR3 protein: CASSLGATSGSTDTQYF
CDR3 DNA: TGCGCCAGCAGCTTGGGGGCGACTAGCGGGAGCACAGATACGCAGTATTTT

V gene: TRBV10-3
J gene: TRBJ1-2
clone size: few
D gene: .
CDR3 protein: CASINQTGLSSGYGYTF
CDR3 DNA: TGTGCCTCCATAAATCAGACAGGTCTTTCGTCTGGCTATGGCTACACCTTC

V gene: TRBV7-9
J gene: TRBJ1-4
clone size: few
D gene: TRBD1
CDR3 protein: CASSPRQGLREKLFF
CDR3 DNA: TGTGCCAGCAGCCCCCGACAGGGGTTGAGAGAAAAACTGTTTTTT

V gene: TRBV12-3/TRBV12-4
J gene: TRBJ2-3
clone size: .
D gene: .
CDR3 protein: CASSFGVPDTQYF
CDR3 DNA: TGTGCCAGCAGTTTCGGGGTCCCAGATACGCAGTATTTT

V gene: TRBV7-2
J gene: TRBJ2-3
clone size: many
D gene: TRBD2
CDR3 protein: CASSLGLAASTDTQYF
CDR3 DNA: TGTGCCAGCAGCTTGGGACTAGCGGCTAGCACAGATACGCAGTATTTT

V gene: TRBV6-8
J gene: TRBJ2-2
clone size: few
D gene: TRBD2
CDR3 protein: CASSYSNMGEGWTGELFF
CDR3 DNA: TGTGCCAGCAGTTACTCGAATATGGGGGAGGGATGGACCGGGGAGCTGTTTTTT

V gene: TRBV20-1
J gene: TRBJ2-1
clone size: .
D gene: TRBD2
CDR3 protein: CSARLAGGPWQFF
CDR3 DNA: TGCAGTGCTCGTCTAGCGGGAGGGCCGTGGCAGTTCTTC

V gene: TRBV29-1
J gene: TRBJ2-1
clone size: .
D gene: TRBD2
CDR3 protein: CSVGFRLAGDEQFF
CDR3 DNA: TGCAGCGTGGGTTTTAGACTAGCGGGAGATGAGCAGTTCTTC

V gene: TRBV7-9
J gene: TRBJ1-1
clone size: many
D gene: TRBD1
CDR3 protein: CASSSDRPLMNTEAFF
CDR3 DNA: TGTGCCAGCAGCTCGGACAGGCCCTTGATGAACACTGAAGCTTTCTTT

V gene: TRBV29-1
J gene: TRBJ2-7
clone size: few
D gene: .
CDR3 protein: CSVNREDGQYF
CDR3 DNA: TGCAGCGTCAACAGGGAGGATGGTCAGTACTTC

V gene: TRBV2
J gene: TRBJ1-1
clone size: few
D gene: TRBD1
CDR3 protein: CASSGQGGIEAFF
CDR3 DNA: TGTGCCAGCAGTGGACAGGGAGGGATTGAAGCTTTCTTT

V gene: TRBV10-3
J gene: TRBJ2-4
clone size: .
D gene: .
CDR3 protein: CAISESGIAKNIQYF
CDR3 DNA: TGTGCCATCAGTGAGTCTGGGATAGCCAAAAACATTCAGTACTTC

V gene: TRBV6-2/TRBV6-3
J gene: TRBJ2-7
clone size: many
D gene: TRBD2
CDR3 protein: CASSYTPSGIRNEQYF
CDR3 DNA: TGTGCCAGCAGTTACACCCCTAGCGGGATAAGAAACGAGCAGTACTTC

V gene: TRBV27
J gene: TRBJ2-1
clone size: many
D gene: .
CDR3 protein: CASSPGFRSYNEQFF
CDR3 DNA: TGTGCCAGCAGTCCCGGCTTCCGCTCCTACAATGAGCAGTTCTTC

V gene: TRBV7-2
J gene: TRBJ2-1
clone size: many
D gene: .
CDR3 protein: CASSLGAPSYNEQFF
CDR3 DNA: TGTGCCAGCAGCTTAGGAGCACCCTCCTACAATGAGCAGTTCTTC

V gene: TRBV20-1
J gene: TRBJ2-5
clone size: .
D gene: .
CDR3 protein: CSARNQETQYF
CDR3 DNA: TGCAGTGCTAGGAACCAAGAGACCCAGTACTTC

V gene: TRBV10-3
J gene: TRBJ2-3
clone size: .
D gene: TRBD2
CDR3 protein: CAISESKGRARGGPPDTQYF
CDR3 DNA: TGTGCCATCAGTGAGTCGAAGGGCAGGGCACGCGGGGGGCCCCCGGATACGCAGTATTTT

V gene: TRBV27
J gene: TRBJ2-7
clone size: few
D gene: TRBD2
CDR3 protein: CASSPLISGGSSYEQYF
CDR3 DNA: TGTGCCAGCAGCCCCCTAATAAGCGGGGGAAGCTCCTACGAGCAGTACTTC

V gene: TRBV2
J gene: TRBJ2-7
clone size: few
D gene: .
CDR3 protein: CASNEDSYEQYF
CDR3 DNA: TGTGCCAGCAATGAGGATAGCTACGAGCAGTACTTC